This T cell receptor (beta chain) was retrieved from a study of blood T cell repertoires in COVID-19. Looking at the study overall: From the United States, Italy and Spain came samples of acute and convalescent COVID-19.

As handled by the study authors: Researchers report that nucleated cell counts were estimated from reference gene primer amplification. Clones were sequenced by immunoSEQ multiplex PCR, and TCRdb holds only the in-frame ones, with some missing. The DNA was the basis for D and trimming; V, J and clone size are from that table. The sample holds a few hundred thousand clones, 84% seen once. The germline gives CDR1 LGHNA, CDR2 YNFKEQ. This CDR3 comprises 16 residues. V shed 6 bases and J 8 bases; nucleotides not matched to a gene: 10. Source material: peripheral blood. This clonotype was obtained from a woman at least 80 years old with active or convalescent COVID-19. The rearrangement uses TRBV4-2 and TRBJ2-1; TRBD2 matches 13 bases. CDR3 region: CASRLTGLAGRDEQFF. The DNA of the CDR3 is TGTGCCAGCAGGCTTACGGGACTAGCGGGACGGGATGAGCAGTTCTTC.